The clone carrying this T cell receptor (beta chain) has only a few counts. Its antigen is unknown. This record belongs to a study of T cell repertoires in cytomegalovirus infection. Turning to the study itself: HLA-B-restricted CMV epitopes that are well studied, plus recently identified HLA-C-restricted ones, were used by the study. Evidence of both CMV infection and a matching HLA type came from public TCR beta signatures. Study observations and caveats: Using cumulative public TCR beta family frequency, the authors identified those who carried CMV together with the relevant HLA.

One entry per CDR3 protein, called by TCRdb with MiXCR from the reads. Seen here are hundreds of thousands of distinct CDR3 sequences, 33% observed once, and the top ten hold roughly 20%. CDR1 and CDR2 from the germline V gene are MGHDK and SYGVNS. The junction had 7 bases not matched to a gene; V was cut back by 1 base and J by 5 bases. This CDR3 has 16 amino acids. This clonotype was sampled from a human donor in good health (CMV status not recorded). Some clones in this sample may be carry-over from other donors' samples. Sequenced material: cultured PBMCs, taken from culture after CMV antigen stimulation. This rearrangement joins TRBV25-1 to TRBJ1-4; 7 bases align to TRBD1. The CDR3 region has the DNA TGTGCCAGCAGTGAATCTCGGGGACAGACGAATGAAAAACTGTTTTTT. It yields the protein CASSESRGQTNEKLFF.